The 13 T cell receptor beta chains reported below all come from one sample, sequenced in a study of CD8 T cell repertoires and HIV-1 epitope variants (dated by TCRdb to the early 2020s). The library relied on the immunoSEQ multiplex PCR assay. As stored in TCRdb, this immuneACCESS dataset retains in-frame rearrangements with V and J assigned. A fraction of the clones does not appear; measured against another copy, unresolved V genes explain less than half of the discrepancy, and the remainder lacks a known reason. The sample contains tens of thousands of clones, 74% of them found a single time. The ten biggest clones cover about a quarter of the sample. Sequencing input: uncultured baseline CD8+ T cells from peripheral blood mononuclear cells (PBMCs). The receptors shown here come from a male donor with HIV.

This chain links TRBV28 with TRBJ1-1, with unresolved D. Looked up from germline, CDR1 is MDHEN and CDR2 is SYDVKM. CDR3 length: 11 amino acids. V lost 6 bases and J lost 2, with 4 bases in between. The CDR3 here is CASRLNTEAFF. In DNA, the CDR3 is TGTGCCAGCAGACTAAACACTGAAGCTTTCTTT.

The chain links TRBV9 to TRBJ2-2, with D unclear. The CDR3 totals 15 residues. Germline values: CDR1 SGDLS, CDR2 YYNGEE. Trimming stripped 4 bases from V and 1 base from J, with 11 bases between. The CDR3 region is CASSPPFLNTGELFF. As DNA, the CDR3 is TGTGCCAGCAGCCCCCCCTTTTTGAACACCGGGGAGCTGTTTTTT.

J is TRBJ1-5 and V is TRBV19; a weak D match, TRBD1 (5 bases). The CDR3 extends over 15 amino acids. Germline CDR1 is LNHDA and CDR2 is SQIVND (reference sequence). V was trimmed by 6 bases and J by 10 bases, leaving 22 bases between them. The CDR3 bases are TGTGCCAGTAGCAGGGATTGGGACGGGATCTATCCCCAGCATTTT. Residues: CASSRDWDGIYPQHF.

This chain joins TRBV11-2 and TRBJ2-7; TRBD2 agrees at 10 bases. CDR3 length: 17 residues. The V segment lost 0 bases and the J segment 4 bases; nucleotides outside the gene matches: 9. In germline, CDR1 is SGHAT, CDR2 FQNNGV. CDR3 in DNA: TGTGCCAGCAGCTTAGATCTCCACTCTAGCGGGGGATACGAGCAGTACTTC. This gives the protein CASSLDLHSSGGYEQYF.

This chain uses TRBV29-1 with TRBJ1-4; 12 nucleotides align to TRBD1. The germline gives CDR1 SQVTM, CDR2 ANQGSEA. The J segment lost 7 bases and the V segment lost 6 bases, leaving 6 bases of the junction unmatched. This CDR3 is 14 amino acids long. This CDR3 reads CSVGQGAPTEKLFF. In DNA, the CDR3 is TGCAGCGTGGGACAGGGGGCGCCTACTGAAAAACTGTTTTTT.

Comments on this clone: An end of the junction differs from the germline gene, which may be a read error. The V gene is TRBV19, the J gene TRBJ2-7, with 7 bases matching TRBD1. Germline CDR1 is LNHDA and CDR2 is SQIVND (reference sequence). The CDR3 has 13 residues. In nucleotides, the CDR3 is TGTGCCAGTAGCATAGGGACAGTACACGAGCAGTACTTC. As protein: CASSIGTVHEQYF.

The rearrangement uses TRBV5-1 and TRBJ1-3; D gene uncertain. The germline V and J ends were trimmed by 4 bases and 0 bases, with 14 bases remaining between them. The germline gives CDR1 SGHRS, CDR2 YFSETQ. The length of the CDR3 is 16 residues. Here the CDR3 DNA reads TGCGCCAGCAGCAGCACTGGGGTGAGCTCTGGAAACACCATATATTTT. This sequence encodes CASSSTGVSSGNTIYF.

The chain joins TRBV6-1 to TRBJ2-1; tentative D call: TRBD2 (7 bases). CDR3 length equals 16 residues. V lost 0 bases, J lost 6 bases, and 15 bases lay in between. CDR1 MNHNS and CDR2 SASEGT come from the germline V gene. CDR3 bases: TGTGCCAGCAGTGAAGCGACCAGCGGGACATCCAATGAGCAGTTCTTC. Translating it yields CASSEATSGTSNEQFF.

The sample holds a few counts of this clone. The chain is built from TRBV27 and TRBJ1-2; a weak D match, TRBD1 (6 bases). V was shortened by 2 bases and J by 4 bases, with 20 bases between the two germline ends. The CDR3 sequence is 17 residues long. Germline V gene data show CDR1 as MNHEY and CDR2 as SMNVEV (reference sequence). Written as DNA, the CDR3 is TGTGCCAGCAGTTTAAAGGGGTATCCCACAGGGACCTATGGCTACACCTTC. Translation gives CASSLKGYPTGTYGYTF.

The V and J genes are TRBV5-4 and TRBJ2-1, with unresolved D. V lost 2 bases and J lost 5, with 20 bases in between. The CDR3 sequence is 17 residues long. The germline V gene encodes CDR1 SGHNT and CDR2 YYREEE (reference sequence). CDR3 region: CASSFSATLSIDNEQFF. CDR3 DNA: TGTGCCAGCAGCTTCTCAGCGACTCTCTCCATTGACAATGAGCAGTTCTTC.

This clone was found once. The J gene is TRBJ2-2, the V gene TRBV16; D not certain. This CDR3 comprises 14 residues. Germline V CDR1 and CDR2: KGHSY, FQNENV. V was shortened by 4 bases and J by 3 bases, with 9 bases between the two germline ends. CDR3 sequence reads: CASSLFRDTGELFF. Written as DNA, the CDR3 is TGTGCCAGCAGCCTTTTTCGGGACACCGGGGAGCTGTTTTTT.

The chain joins TRBV4-1 to TRBJ2-7, with 8 positions matching TRBD1. The CDR3 spans 15 residues. Germline assignment: CDR1 MGHRA and CDR2 YSYEKL. V gave up 2 bases and J gave up 5 bases; unmatched junction bases: 8. This chain's CDR3 is CASSQTSTGEDEQYF. In DNA, the CDR3 is TGCGCCAGCAGCCAAACGTCGACAGGGGAGGACGAGCAGTACTTC.

The chain combines TRBV19 with TRBJ2-6, with 10 nucleotides matching TRBD1. Germline V gene lookup returns CDR1 LNHDA and CDR2 SQIVND (reference sequence). CDR3 size: 17 residues. V lost 6 bases, J lost 2 bases, and 7 bases stayed unmatched. The CDR3 nucleotides are TGTGCCAGTAGCCCGACAGGGGGCGCGGCTGGGGCCAACGTCCTGACTTTC. Residues: CASSPTGGAAGANVLTF.